The rows below give T cell receptor beta chains drawn from one sample of a study of CD8+ T cells in alopecia areata. Generated by immunoSEQ multiplex PCR, the TCRdb table keeps only in-frame clones and is missing some. The sample consists of around 15,000 clones, approximately 54% of them appearing once. The sample consisted of skin. These TCRs come from a human donor with alopecia areata. Each CDR3 is given with its conserved first and last residue.

V: TRBV28
CDR3: CASSFWLVEGDRATNEKLFF

V: TRBV28
CDR3: CASDSGQRTEAFF

V: TRBV6-5
CDR3: CASSFAGTDSNQPQHF

V: TRBV7-9
CDR3: CASSDRTDSKETQYF

V: TRBV28
CDR3: CASSPPPGTSGRYNEQFF

V: TRBV7-8
CDR3: CASSLAPSEIYEQYF

V: TRBV5-1
CDR3: CASSPGTAGNTIYF

V: TRBV5-6
CDR3: CASSPRSKNTGELFF

V: TRBV5-1
CDR3: CASSEGLDRHTLKAFF

V: TRBV9
CDR3: CASSSPWAGSNNEQFF

V: TRBV6-1
CDR3: CAIQGDGLDTQYF

V: TRBV9
CDR3: CASSVATGGETQYF

V: TRBV10-2
CDR3: CASSETPQGRNTEAFF

V: TRBV25-1
CDR3: CASTPGDRLATEAFF

V: TRBV5-1
CDR3: CASSLRAGGFRNIQYF

V: TRBV13
CDR3: CASSSTLTPGDRWNTEAFF

V: TRBV4-2
CDR3: CASSSADRQETQYF

V: TRBV27
CDR3: CASSLYPGRGLFF

V: TRBV28
CDR3: CASSFMRTEAFF

V: TRBV5-1
CDR3: CASSPDRVGDLFF

V: TRBV6-1
CDR3: CASSALYEQFF

V: TRBV7-7
CDR3: CASSLYWGSEQYF

V: TRBV21-1
CDR3: CASSTPDPSAGGYEQYF

V: TRBV28
CDR3: CASSSLAGGRETQYF

V: TRBV4-2
CDR3: CASSQDPLGTSSFPDMQYF

V: TRBV2
CDR3: CASRGSSDNEQFF

V: TRBV11-3
CDR3: CASSLGGSGSSYNEQFF

V: TRBV6-6
CDR3: CASTLGQGGNQPQHF

V: TRBV9
CDR3: CASSLRFRELFF

V: TRBV5-4
CDR3: CASSLNPTSYNEQFF

V: TRBV28
CDR3: CASPLQEPYEQYF

V: TRBV28
CDR3: CASSPGLAGRLETQYF

V: TRBV28
CDR3: CASTVQGWTEAFF

V: TRBV28
CDR3: CASTLLNTGELFF

V: TRBV19
CDR3: CASGLAGGRDTDTQYF

V: TRBV19
CDR3: CASSPGQAYEQYF

V: TRBV19
CDR3: CASSTHFGPEAFF

V: TRBV5-1
CDR3: CASSLGTGGYEQYF

V: TRBV7-9
CDR3: CASSLALMESGANVLTF

V: TRBV6-1
CDR3: CASSERGDTEAFF

V: TRBV6-1
CDR3: CASSPVEGGNYEQYF

V: TRBV6-1
CDR3: CASNMGGGNQPQHF

V: TRBV19
CDR3: CASSSDRSHTGELFF

V: TRBV5-6
CDR3: CASSLFISGLAGAGELFF

V: TRBV5-1
CDR3: CASRTGTQAAEQYF

V: TRBV6-5
CDR3: CASIRWPDYNEQFF

V: TRBV2
CDR3: CASRRGDRGHKFF

V: TRBV27
CDR3: CASSFREAGELFF

V: TRBV10-3
CDR3: CAISEFWTDTQYF

V: TRBV4-1
CDR3: CASSQVNIGFVGGETQYF

V: TRBV19
CDR3: CASGGLGAGQPQHF

V: TRBV5-1
CDR3: CASSLLGLAGGTAGYEQYF

V: TRBV4-1
CDR3: CASSQDSGRATDTQYF

V: TRBV28
CDR3: CASSREYRGTNEKLFF

V: TRBV5-1
CDR3: CASSLVASRTNEQFF

V: TRBV7-2
CDR3: CASSSPGAKNIQYF

V: TRBV7-9
CDR3: CASSVGLRTDVVNYGYTF